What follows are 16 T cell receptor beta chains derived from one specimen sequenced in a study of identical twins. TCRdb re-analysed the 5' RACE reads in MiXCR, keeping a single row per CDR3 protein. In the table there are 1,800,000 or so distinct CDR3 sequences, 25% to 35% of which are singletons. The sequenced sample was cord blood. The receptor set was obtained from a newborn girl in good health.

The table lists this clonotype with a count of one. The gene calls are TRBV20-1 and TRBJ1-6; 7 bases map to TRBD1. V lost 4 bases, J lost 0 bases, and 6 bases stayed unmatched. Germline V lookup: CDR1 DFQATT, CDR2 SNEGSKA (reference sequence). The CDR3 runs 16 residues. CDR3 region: CSANRQGGSYNSPLHF. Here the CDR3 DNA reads TGCAGTGCTAACAGGCAGGGGGGCTCCTATAATTCACCCCTCCACTTT.

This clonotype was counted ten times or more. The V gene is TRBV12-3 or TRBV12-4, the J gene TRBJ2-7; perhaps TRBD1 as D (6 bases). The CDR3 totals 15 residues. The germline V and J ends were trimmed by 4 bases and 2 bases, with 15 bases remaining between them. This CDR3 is CASSSRGFPPYEQYF. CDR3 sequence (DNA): TGTGCCAGCAGTTCTAGGGGGTTCCCCCCCTACGAGCAGTACTTC.

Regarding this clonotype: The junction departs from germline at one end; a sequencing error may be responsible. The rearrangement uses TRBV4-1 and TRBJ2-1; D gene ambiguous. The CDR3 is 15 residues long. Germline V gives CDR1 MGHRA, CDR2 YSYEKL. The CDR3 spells CASGQLGLVHNEQFF. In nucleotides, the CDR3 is TGCGCCAGCGGCCAACTCGGTCTAGTCCACAATGAGCAGTTCTTC.

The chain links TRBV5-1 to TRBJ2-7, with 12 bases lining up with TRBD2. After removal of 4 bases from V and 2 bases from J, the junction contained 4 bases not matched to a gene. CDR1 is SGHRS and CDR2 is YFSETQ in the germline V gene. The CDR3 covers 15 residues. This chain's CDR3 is CASSTRTSGTYEQYF. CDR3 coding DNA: TGCGCCAGCAGCACACGGACTAGCGGGACCTACGAGCAGTACTTC. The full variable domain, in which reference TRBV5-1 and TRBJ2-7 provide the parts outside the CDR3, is KAGVTQTPRYLIKTRGQQVTLSCSPISGHRSVSWYQQTPGQGLQFLFEYFSETQRNKGNFPGRFSGRQFSNSRSEMNVSTLELGDSALYLCASSTRTSGTYEQYFGPGTRLTVT.

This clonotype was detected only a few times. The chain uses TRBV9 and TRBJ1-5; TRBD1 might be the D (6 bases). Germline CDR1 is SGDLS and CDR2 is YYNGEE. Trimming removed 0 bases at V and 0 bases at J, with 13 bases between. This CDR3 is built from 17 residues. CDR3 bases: TGTGCCAGCAGCGTAGATCCGGACAGAATTAGCAATCAGCCCCAGCATTTT. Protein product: CASSVDPDRISNQPQHF.

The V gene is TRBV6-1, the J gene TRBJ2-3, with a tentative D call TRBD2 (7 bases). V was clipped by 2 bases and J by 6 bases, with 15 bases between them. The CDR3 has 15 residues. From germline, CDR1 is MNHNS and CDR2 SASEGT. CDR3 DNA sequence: TGTGCCAGCAGTGAACGGGGCGGGGGCTGGGATACGCAGTATTTT. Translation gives CASSERGGGWDTQYF.

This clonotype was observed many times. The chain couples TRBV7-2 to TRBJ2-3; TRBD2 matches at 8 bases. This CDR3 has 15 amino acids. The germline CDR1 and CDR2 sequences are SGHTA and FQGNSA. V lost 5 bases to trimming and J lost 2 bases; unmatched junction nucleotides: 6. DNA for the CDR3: TGTGCCAGCAGCCCCGGACTAGCTTACACAGATACGCAGTATTTT. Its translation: CASSPGLAYTDTQYF.

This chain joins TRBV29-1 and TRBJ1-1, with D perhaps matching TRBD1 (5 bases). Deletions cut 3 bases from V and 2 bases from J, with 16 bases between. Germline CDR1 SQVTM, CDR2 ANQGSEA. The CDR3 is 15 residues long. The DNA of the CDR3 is TGCAGCGTTGAGGGGGGGGTGAAGGGAAACACTGAAGCTTTCTTT. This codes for CSVEGGVKGNTEAFF.

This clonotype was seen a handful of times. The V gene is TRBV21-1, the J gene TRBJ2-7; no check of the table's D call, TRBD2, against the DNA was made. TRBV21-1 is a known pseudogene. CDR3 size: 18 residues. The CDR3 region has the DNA TGTGCCAGCAGCAAAGTGGCTAGCGGGAGGACGAGCTCCTACGAGCAGTACTTC. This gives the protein CASSKVASGRTSSYEQYF.

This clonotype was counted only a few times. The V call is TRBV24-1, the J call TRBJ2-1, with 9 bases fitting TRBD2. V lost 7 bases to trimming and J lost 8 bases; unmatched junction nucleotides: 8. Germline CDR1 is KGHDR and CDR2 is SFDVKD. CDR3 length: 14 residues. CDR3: CATSLSGSSHEQFF. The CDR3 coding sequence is TGTGCCACCAGCCTTAGCGGGAGTTCCCATGAGCAGTTCTTC.

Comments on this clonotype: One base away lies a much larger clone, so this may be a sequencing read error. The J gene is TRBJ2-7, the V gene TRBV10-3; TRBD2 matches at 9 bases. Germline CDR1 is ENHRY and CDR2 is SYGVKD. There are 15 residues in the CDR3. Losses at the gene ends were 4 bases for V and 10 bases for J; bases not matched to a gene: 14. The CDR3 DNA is TGTGCCATCAGTGGTAGCGGGGGCCCACAAGAGGCCCAGTACTTC. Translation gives CAISGSGGPQEAQYF.

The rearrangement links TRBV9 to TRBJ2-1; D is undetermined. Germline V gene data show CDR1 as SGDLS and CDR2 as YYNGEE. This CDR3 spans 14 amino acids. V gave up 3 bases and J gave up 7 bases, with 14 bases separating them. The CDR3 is CASSEPPSRNEQFF. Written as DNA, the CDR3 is TGTGCCAGCAGCGAACCCCCCTCCAGAAATGAGCAGTTCTTC.

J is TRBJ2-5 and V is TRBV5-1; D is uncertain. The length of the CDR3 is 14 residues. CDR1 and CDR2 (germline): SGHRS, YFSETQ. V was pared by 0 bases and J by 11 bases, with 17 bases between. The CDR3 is CASSLVDFRNEQYF. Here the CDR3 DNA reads TGCGCCAGCAGCTTGGTCGATTTCCGTAATGAGCAGTACTTC.

This CDR3 is CASSYTLRLAGPTYEQYF. For the CDR3, the DNA is TGTGCCAGCAGTTACACCTTACGACTAGCGGGGCCTACCTACGAGCAGTACTTC. The genes are TRBV6-5 and TRBJ2-7; 11 nucleotides match TRBD2. The CDR3 has 18 residues. J was trimmed by 2 bases and V by 2 bases; bases with no gene match: 11. Germline V gene lookup returns CDR1 MNHEY and CDR2 SVGAGI.

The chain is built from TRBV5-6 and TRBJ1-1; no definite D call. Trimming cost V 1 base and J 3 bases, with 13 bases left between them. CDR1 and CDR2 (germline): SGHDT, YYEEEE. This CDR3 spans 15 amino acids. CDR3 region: CASSLSPAQYTEAFF. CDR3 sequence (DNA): TGTGCCAGCAGCTTGTCCCCCGCGCAGTACACTGAAGCTTTCTTT.

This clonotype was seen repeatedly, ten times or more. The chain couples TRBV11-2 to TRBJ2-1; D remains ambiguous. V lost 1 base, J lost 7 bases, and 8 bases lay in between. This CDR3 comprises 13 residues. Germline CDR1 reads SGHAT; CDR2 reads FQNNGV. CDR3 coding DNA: TGTGCCAGCAGCTTAGTTCCTGAGAATGAGCAGTTCTTC. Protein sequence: CASSLVPENEQFF.